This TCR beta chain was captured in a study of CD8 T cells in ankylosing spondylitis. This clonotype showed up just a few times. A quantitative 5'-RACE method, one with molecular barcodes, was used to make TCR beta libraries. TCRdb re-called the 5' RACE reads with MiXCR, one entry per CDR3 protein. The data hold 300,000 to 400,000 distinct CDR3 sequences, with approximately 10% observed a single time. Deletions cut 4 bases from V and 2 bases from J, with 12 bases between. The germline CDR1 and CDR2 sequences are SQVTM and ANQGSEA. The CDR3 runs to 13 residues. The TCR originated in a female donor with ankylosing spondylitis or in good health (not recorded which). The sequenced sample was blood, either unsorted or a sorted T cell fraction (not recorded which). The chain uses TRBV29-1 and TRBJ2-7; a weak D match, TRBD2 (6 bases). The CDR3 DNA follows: TGCAGCGTTGCGGGGGAGTGGACCTACGAGCAGTACTTC. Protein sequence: CSVAGEWTYEQYF.